A selection of T cell receptor beta chains follows, all from one sample in a study of T cells in Graves' hyperthyroidism and ophthalmopathy. In TCRdb, the multiplex PCR reads were re-called with MiXCR into one record per CDR3 protein. The sample has around 690,000 distinct CDR3 sequences; about 20% are singletons. Input material: blood. The receptors shown here come from a man under 40 with Graves' ophthalmopathy. Both conserved end residues are part of each CDR3. Each record gives: V gene, clone size, D gene, J gene, CDR3 protein, CDR3 DNA. D genes are given only for firm matches. Not every row has a clone size; where given, it reads once, few, many or a size class.

V: TRBV6-1; size: NA; D: NA; J: TRBJ2-6; CDR3: CASSLKGMDSGANVLTF; DNA: TGTGCCAGCAGTCTGAAGGGGATGGATTCCGGGGCCAACGTCCTGACTTTC
V: TRBV20-1; size: NA; D: TRBD1; J: TRBJ2-6; CDR3: CSASRDSVISGANVLTF; DNA: TGCAGTGCTAGTAGGGACAGTGTCATCTCTGGGGCCAACGTCCTGACTTTC
V: TRBV10-3; size: few; D: NA; J: TRBJ2-5; CDR3: CAISEIDDGRETQYF; DNA: TGTGCCATCAGTGAGATCGATGATGGGCGAGAGACCCAGTACTTC
V: TRBV27; size: few; D: NA; J: TRBJ2-2; CDR3: CASSLSTWAAGGELFF; DNA: TGTGCCAGCAGTTTATCCACGTGGGCCGCGGGCGGGGAGCTGTTTTTT
V: TRBV12-3/TRBV12-4; size: few; D: NA; J: TRBJ2-2; CDR3: CASTDRRSLGTGELFF; DNA: TGTGCCAGCACTGACAGGCGGTCCCTCGGGACCGGGGAGCTGTTTTTT
V: TRBV7-2; size: few; D: TRBD2; J: TRBJ2-2; CDR3: CASSLEWSGRAGELFF; DNA: TGTGCCAGCAGCTTAGAGTGGAGCGGGAGGGCCGGGGAGCTGTTTTTT
V: TRBV30; size: NA; D: NA; J: TRBJ2-1; CDR3: CAWIPARSPTYNEQFF; DNA: TGTGCCTGGATACCGGCGCGCTCGCCCACCTACAATGAGCAGTTCTTC
V: TRBV18; size: NA; D: TRBD1; J: TRBJ1-1; CDR3: CASSQTGWGMNTEAFF; DNA: TGTGCCAGCTCTCAGACAGGGTGGGGGATGAACACTGAAGCTTTCTTT
V: TRBV2; size: few; D: NA; J: TRBJ1-1; CDR3: CASSDEGAPSEAFF; DNA: TGTGCCAGCAGTGATGAAGGGGCCCCATCTGAAGCTTTCTTT
V: TRBV6-1; size: many; D: NA; J: TRBJ2-5; CDR3: CASSSAVVAETQYF; DNA: TGTGCCAGCAGTTCCGCAGTAGTAGCGGAGACCCAGTACTTC
V: TRBV11-2; size: many; D: TRBD2; J: TRBJ2-1; CDR3: CASSLELANNEQFF; DNA: TGTGCCAGCAGCTTAGAACTAGCGAACAATGAGCAGTTCTTC
V: TRBV11-2; size: NA; D: NA; J: TRBJ2-3; CDR3: CASSLDSRGVDTQYF; DNA: TGTGCCAGCAGCTTAGATAGCAGGGGGGTAGATACGCAGTATTTT
V: TRBV13; size: few; D: NA; J: TRBJ2-3; CDR3: CASSVVGGGGDTQYF; DNA: TGTGCCAGCAGCGTAGTAGGGGGAGGCGGAGATACGCAGTATTTT
V: TRBV25-1; size: NA; D: TRBD1; J: TRBJ1-1; CDR3: CASSEIRGDTGGTEAFF; DNA: TGTGCCAGCAGCGAAATCAGGGGGGACACGGGGGGCACTGAAGCTTTCTTT
V: TRBV10-3; size: few; D: TRBD2; J: TRBJ2-3; CDR3: CAISALAGASDTQYF; DNA: TGTGCCATCAGCGCACTAGCGGGAGCATCAGATACGCAGTATTTT
V: TRBV5-1; size: NA; D: TRBD1; J: TRBJ2-6; CDR3: CASRTGPGVLTF; DNA: TGCGCCAGCAGGACAGGGCCTGGAGTCCTGACTTTC
V: TRBV9; size: NA; D: NA; J: TRBJ1-1; CDR3: CASSVAGGLNTEAFF; DNA: TGTGCCAGCAGCGTAGCTGGGGGACTGAACACTGAAGCTTTCTTT
V: TRBV6-2/TRBV6-3; size: few; D: TRBD2; J: TRBJ2-7; CDR3: CASSAPGLATYEQYF; DNA: TGTGCCAGCAGTGCCCCGGGACTAGCAACCTACGAGCAGTACTTC
V: TRBV28; size: NA; D: TRBD2; J: TRBJ2-7; CDR3: CASLSSSGSLYEQYF; DNA: TGTGCCAGCCTATCCTCGAGCGGGAGTTTGTACGAGCAGTACTTC
V: TRBV2; size: few; D: TRBD1; J: TRBJ1-5; CDR3: CASSEQGAEHF; DNA: TGTGCCAGCAGTGAACAGGGGGCTGAGCATTTT
V: TRBV2; size: many; D: NA; J: TRBJ1-1; CDR3: CASSGGGPMNTEAFF; DNA: TGTGCCAGCAGTGGGGGGGGGCCTATGAACACTGAAGCTTTCTTT
V: TRBV5-5; size: many; D: NA; J: TRBJ1-5; CDR3: CASSLGAGVDQPQHF; DNA: TGTGCCAGCAGCTTGGGGGCTGGGGTGGATCAGCCCCAGCATTTT
V: TRBV20-1; size: many; D: NA; J: TRBJ2-3; CDR3: CSARDPRGTDTQYF; DNA: TGCAGTGCTAGAGATCCCCGTGGTACAGATACGCAGTATTTT
V: TRBV5-4; size: NA; D: TRBD2; J: TRBJ2-3; CDR3: CASSPTSDMPDTQYF; DNA: TGTGCCAGCAGCCCGACTAGCGACATGCCAGATACGCAGTATTTT